This entry concerns a single TCR beta chain. No cognate antigen has been identified for it. Base qualities are not at hand, and no much larger clone is one base apart. The entry originates in a study of siplizumab effects on memory and regulatory T cells (dated by TCRdb to the late 2010s). As for the study more broadly: Across 7 or 8 responder-stimulator pairs, paired mixed lymphocyte reactions were conducted with siplizumab at around 0.91 ug/mL and without drug. The study looked at the effect of siplizumab, an anti-CD2 antibody, on alloreactive T-cell subsets in allogeneic mixed lymphocyte reactions made from human PBMCs.

The library was generated by the immunoSEQ multiplex PCR assay. Each sample had some 94,000 TCR templates assayed by the deep sequencing platform. Genomic DNA extracted from sorted T cells was used for TCRbeta CDR3 sequencing. From the authors' description of their analysis: The R programming language was used for clonal analysis of TCRbeta CDR3 data. Comparing unstimulated samples against CFSE-low samples taken after the reaction was how alloreactive CD4+ and CD8+ clones were defined. Alloreactive CD4+ clones were assigned to regulatory or non-regulatory origin by matching sequences to sorted unstimulated Treg and non-Treg repertoires. This immuneACCESS table, as held by TCRdb, lists in-frame sequences with V and J called but not all clones. Of the missing ones, under half trace to an unresolved V gene in checked studies; the others have no known cause. The V and J calls and clone size come from that table; D and trimming were worked out from the DNA. In this sample the table shows about 9,900 clones, around 40% of which occur a single time. The top ten clones comprise more than 6.5% of the sample.

Mixed lymphocyte reaction cells were cocultured at 37°C for around 6 days. After responder PBMCs were labelled with CFSE and stimulator PBMCs with Violet Dye, the two populations were combined at a 1:1 ratio. Sorted unstimulated T cells and proliferating T cells recovered from mixed lymphocyte reactions underwent TCRbeta CDR3 sequencing. Fresh whole blood from fewer than 12 HLA-typed healthy donors was used to isolate PBMCs. After the mixed lymphocyte reaction, proliferating CFSE-low responder T cells were FACS-sorted for TCR sequencing. The study at large found these results: Among mappable alloreactive CD4+ clones, the Treg-derived fraction averaged about 75% with siplizumab versus roughly 29% in control reactions. Greater diversity appeared to be present in unstimulated naive T cells than in memory T cells, and a substantial contribution to the alloresponse seemed to be made by naive cells. Because sequences at frequencies below about 10^-5 were poorly captured, only a minor fraction of alloreactive clones could be mapped back to unstimulated subsets. No functional confirmation was obtained for the suppressive function of proliferating Tregs from siplizumab cultures. The cumulative frequency of alloreactive sequences that could be traced back to unstimulated CD4+ memory T cells was significantly reduced by siplizumab. Roughly 75-95% of proliferating CD4+ or CD8+ clones could not be assigned a naive or memory phenotype.

The sample was CFSE-low (dividing) CD4+ T cells sorted from an allogeneic mixed lymphocyte reaction. The TCR comes from a human donor in good health; the cells came from an allogeneic mixed lymphocyte reaction.

The CDR3 in this case is CASSLALAGGDTGELFF. The nucleotide sequence reads TGTGCCAGCAGCTTGGCACTAGCGGGAGGGGACACCGGGGAGCTGTTTTTT. This chain joins TRBV5-5 to TRBJ2-2, and TRBD2 matches 13 of the central bases. The germline V and J ends show losses of 0 bases and 3 bases respectively, and no gene match explains 2 bases of the junction. CDR1 is given as SGHKS and CDR2 as YYEKEE, both from the germline V gene (reference sequence). The CDR3 runs 17 amino acids, cysteine and phenylalanine included. Kept here is only the CDR3 DNA, which spans 51 bases and is read in frame from base 1. The full variable domain, completed from the reference TRBV5-5 and TRBJ2-2 proteins outside the CDR3, reads DAGVTQSPTHLIKTRGQQVTLRCSPISGHKSVSWYQQVLGQGPQFIFQYYEKEERGRGNFPDRFSARQFPNYSSELNVNALLLGDSALYLCASSLALAGGDTGELFFGEGSRLTVL.